Listed here are 7 T cell receptor beta chains from one sample, sequenced in a study of monozygotic twins with inflammatory bowel disease. For each CDR3 protein, TCRdb gives one entry from its re-call of the 5' RACE reads, without DNA. The sample data list approximately 200,000 distinct CDR3 sequences. The sample comprised blood. The receptors here all came from a human donor with ulcerative colitis or Crohn's disease, or a healthy co-twin of an affected twin (not recorded which).

The V and J genes are TRBV7-2 and TRBJ1-2; as DNA is missing, the TRBD1 call by TCRdb cannot be tested. The CDR3 is 14 amino acids. The germline V gene has CDR1 SGHTA and CDR2 FQGNSA. Here the CDR3 reads CASTLGQGDRGYTF.

CDR3 in amino acids: CASSQEDRVGLHF. The V gene is TRBV4-2, the J gene TRBJ1-6; with no DNA, the TCRdb D assignment of TRBD1 cannot be verified. The germline gives CDR1 LGHNA, CDR2 YNFKEQ. This CDR3 region has 13 residues.

V and J are TRBV5-1 and TRBJ2-5. The CDR3 runs 14 residues. Germline CDR1 SGHRS, CDR2 YFSETQ. CDR3 region: CASSPLASPETQYF.

The V gene is TRBV7-8, the J gene TRBJ2-7; TCRdb indicates TRBD1, and absent DNA this call remains unverified. The V gene's germline CDR1 is SGHVS and CDR2 FQNEAQ. The CDR3 totals 14 residues. CDR3 region: CASSSKGTGNEQYF.

The chain combines TRBV12-3 or TRBV12-4 with TRBJ2-1; the D gene TCRdb calls, TRBD1, cannot be checked with no DNA. This CDR3 region has 13 residues. The CDR3 sequence is CASSRQQGYVQFF.

CDR3 sequence reads: CASSITAGAGYTF. V gene TRBV19 combines with J gene TRBJ1-2; lacking DNA, the TRBD1 call made by TCRdb goes unchecked. The CDR3 consists of 13 residues. CDR1 is LNHDA and CDR2 is SQIVND in the germline V gene (reference sequence). The full variable domain, with the rest looked up from reference TRBV19 and TRBJ1-2, is DGGITQSPKYLFRKEGQNVTLSCEQNLNHDAMYWYRQDPGQGLRLIYYSQIVNDFQKGDIAEGYSVSREKKESFPLTVTSAQKNPTAFYLCASSITAGAGYTFGSGTRLTVV.

This chain links TRBV20-1 with TRBJ2-2; with no DNA, the TCRdb D assignment of TRBD1 cannot be verified. Germline CDR1 DFQATT, CDR2 SNEGSKA (reference sequence). CDR3 size: 14 residues. CDR3 residues: CRAPGRTNTGELFF.